Here is one T cell receptor (beta chain) with its context. Its antigen is not known. Libraries were prepared by immunoSEQ multiplex PCR; TCRdb keeps only in-frame clonotypes and omits some of them. The sample yields some 82,000 clones, over 80% seen once. The CDR3 totals 14 residues. Germline V gene data show CDR1 as LGHDT and CDR2 as YNNKEL (reference sequence). The V end lost 0 bases, the J end lost 6 bases, and 11 bases lay between the germline ends. The sample originates from a study of T cell responses to AZD1222 COVID-19 vaccine. Findings and limits, study-wide: The donors showed a predominance of white British ancestry and of females, with possible underestimation of clonal diversity. Spike as a whole was targeted by vaccine-associated CD4 TCRs, dominant at 160-218 and 743-854.

The TCR comes from an adult in good health. The input for sequencing was peripheral blood, taken on day 0 of AZD1222 vaccination. V is TRBV3-1 (or the pseudogene TRBV3-2) and J is TRBJ1-1; D unclear. In nucleotides, the CDR3 is TGTGCCAGCAGCCAAGATCCGAAGCCGTCTGAAGCTTTCTTT. It specifies CASSQDPKPSEAFF.